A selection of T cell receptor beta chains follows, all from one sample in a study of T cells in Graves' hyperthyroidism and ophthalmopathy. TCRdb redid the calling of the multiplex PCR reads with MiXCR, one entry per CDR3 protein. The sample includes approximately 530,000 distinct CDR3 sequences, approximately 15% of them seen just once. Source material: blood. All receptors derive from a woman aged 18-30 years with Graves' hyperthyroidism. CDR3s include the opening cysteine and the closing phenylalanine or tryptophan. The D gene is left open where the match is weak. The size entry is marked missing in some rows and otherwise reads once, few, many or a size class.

CDR3: CASSIAGPTSYEQYF
DNA: TGTGCCAGTAGTATAGCAGGCCCCACCTCCTACGAGCAGTACTTC
D: -
V: TRBV19
J: TRBJ2-7
size: -

CDR3: CASSPNRQDSIQHF
DNA: TGTGCCAGCAGTCCCAATCGACAGGATAGTATCCAGCATTTT
D: -
V: TRBV12-3/TRBV12-4
J: TRBJ1-5
size: many

CDR3: CATSRASETQYF
DNA: TGTGCCACCAGCAGGGCCAGTGAGACCCAGTACTTC
D: -
V: TRBV15
J: TRBJ2-5
size: many

CDR3: CASSLVPRRDSNTEAFF
DNA: TGTGCCAGCAGCTTAGTTCCGAGGAGGGACAGCAACACTGAAGCTTTCTTT
D: TRBD1
V: TRBV7-9
J: TRBJ1-1
size: -

CDR3: CASSDMDTQYF
DNA: TGTGCCAGCAGTGACATGGATACGCAGTATTTT
D: -
V: TRBV6-4
J: TRBJ2-3
size: -

CDR3: CASSNRGGTGELFF
DNA: TGTGCCAGCAGTAACAGGGGGGGTACCGGGGAGCTGTTTTTT
D: -
V: TRBV2
J: TRBJ2-2
size: few

CDR3: CSARTSGDTGELFF
DNA: TGCAGTGCTAGGACTAGCGGGGACACCGGGGAGCTGTTTTTT
D: TRBD2
V: TRBV20-1
J: TRBJ2-2
size: many

CDR3: CASSDPGTGGLSNYGYTF
DNA: TGTGCCAGCAGCGACCCCGGGACAGGGGGCTTGTCTAACTATGGCTACACCTTC
D: TRBD1
V: TRBV6-2/TRBV6-3
J: TRBJ1-2
size: many

CDR3: CASSPRDF
DNA: TGTGCCAGCAGCCCGCGCGACTTC
D: -
V: TRBV7-8
J: TRBJ2-5
size: few

CDR3: CASSAPGTSNTEAFF
DNA: TGTGCCAGCAGCGCTCCCGGGACTTCGAACACTGAAGCTTTCTTT
D: -
V: TRBV9
J: TRBJ1-1
size: -

CDR3: CASRTDRAGNSPLHF
DNA: TGTGCCAGCAGAACGGACAGGGCGGGGAATTCACCCCTCCACTTT
D: TRBD1
V: TRBV2
J: TRBJ1-6
size: -

CDR3: CASTLFTEAFF
DNA: TGTGCCAGCACCCTTTTCACTGAAGCTTTCTTT
D: -
V: TRBV12-3/TRBV12-4
J: TRBJ1-1
size: few

CDR3: CASSPTANTGELFF
DNA: TGTGCCAGCAGCCCGACTGCGAACACCGGGGAGCTGTTTTTT
D: -
V: TRBV11-3
J: TRBJ2-2
size: -

CDR3: CSGTSGRGDEQFF
DNA: TGCAGCGGGACTAGCGGGAGAGGCGATGAGCAGTTCTTC
D: TRBD2
V: TRBV20-1
J: TRBJ2-1
size: -

CDR3: CASSLPNRGPYGYTF
DNA: TGTGCCAGCAGCTTACCGAACAGGGGGCCATATGGCTACACCTTC
D: TRBD1
V: TRBV7-9
J: TRBJ1-2
size: few

CDR3: CASSDGTSGRSEQFF
DNA: TGTGCCAGTAGTGACGGGACTAGCGGGAGAAGTGAGCAGTTCTTC
D: TRBD2
V: TRBV19
J: TRBJ2-1
size: -

CDR3: CASSLAGGHSNEKLFF
DNA: TGCGCCAGCAGCTTGGCCGGGGGGCATTCTAATGAAAAACTGTTTTTT
D: -
V: TRBV5-1
J: TRBJ1-4
size: few

CDR3: CASHPQSTGLNSPLHF
DNA: TGTGCCAGCCATCCACAATCGACAGGGCTTAATTCACCCCTCCACTTT
D: TRBD1
V: TRBV19
J: TRBJ1-6
size: many

CDR3: CASSLTYFGYGYTF
DNA: TGTGCCAGCAGCTTAACATACTTCGGCTATGGCTACACCTTC
D: -
V: TRBV11-2
J: TRBJ1-2
size: few

CDR3: CASSPIRGRANEQFF
DNA: TGTGCCAGCAGCCCCATTCGCGGGAGGGCGAATGAGCAGTTCTTC
D: TRBD2
V: TRBV11-2
J: TRBJ2-1
size: few

CDR3: CASSQMAPGELFF
DNA: TGTGCCAGCAGCCAAATGGCTCCTGGGGAGCTGTTTTTT
D: -
V: TRBV14
J: TRBJ2-2
size: -

CDR3: CSVGGERSATEAFF
DNA: TGCAGCGTTGGGGGAGAACGATCTGCCACTGAAGCTTTCTTT
D: -
V: TRBV29-1
J: TRBJ1-1
size: -

CDR3: CASSPTAVSYNEQFF
DNA: TGTGCCAGCAGCCCTACCGCCGTGAGCTACAATGAGCAGTTCTTC
D: -
V: TRBV14
J: TRBJ2-1
size: -

CDR3: CASSEARESAEAFF
DNA: TGTGCCAGCAGTGAAGCGCGGGAGTCCGCTGAAGCTTTCTTT
D: -
V: TRBV2
J: TRBJ1-1
size: many

CDR3: CASSIVLLNTEAFF
DNA: TGTGCCAGTAGTATCGTCCTTTTGAACACTGAAGCTTTCTTT
D: -
V: TRBV19
J: TRBJ1-1
size: few

CDR3: CASSYSPSGRRDTQYF
DNA: TGTGCCAGCAGTTACTCGCCTAGCGGGAGGCGGGATACGCAGTATTTT
D: TRBD2
V: TRBV6-2/TRBV6-3
J: TRBJ2-3
size: -

CDR3: CASSLGSVNQPQHF
DNA: TGTGCCAGCAGTCTCGGGTCAGTAAATCAGCCCCAGCATTTT
D: -
V: TRBV7-8
J: TRBJ1-5
size: few

CDR3: CSARDVAGGPHEQYF
DNA: TGCAGTGCTAGAGATGTAGCGGGAGGGCCCCACGAGCAGTACTTC
D: TRBD2
V: TRBV20-1
J: TRBJ2-7
size: -

CDR3: CATSKGTTDRETQYF
DNA: TGTGCCACCAGTAAAGGGACGACGGACCGAGAGACCCAGTACTTC
D: -
V: TRBV24-1
J: TRBJ2-5
size: few

CDR3: CASSRGQVNTEAFF
DNA: TGTGCCAGCAGCCGCGGACAGGTGAACACTGAAGCTTTCTTT
D: TRBD1
V: TRBV3-1
J: TRBJ1-1
size: few

CDR3: CASSLGVQGTGELFF
DNA: TGTGCCAGCAGTTTAGGAGTACAGGGAACCGGGGAGCTGTTTTTT
D: -
V: TRBV12-3/TRBV12-4
J: TRBJ2-2
size: few

CDR3: CASSKGQGGGYTF
DNA: TGTGCCAGCAGCAAGGGACAGGGAGGCGGCTACACCTTC
D: TRBD1
V: TRBV7-9
J: TRBJ1-2
size: few

CDR3: CASSSTAGTEWNIQYF
DNA: TGCGCCAGCAGCTCGACCGCCGGGACAGAGTGGAACATTCAGTACTTC
D: TRBD1
V: TRBV5-1
J: TRBJ2-4
size: -

CDR3: CASSVQLITYEQYF
DNA: TGTGCCAGCAGCGTACAGCTAATTACTTACGAGCAGTACTTC
D: -
V: TRBV7-2
J: TRBJ2-7
size: many

CDR3: CASSPSGTGFSYEQYF
DNA: TGTGCCAGCAGCCCATCGGGGACAGGGTTCTCCTACGAGCAGTACTTC
D: TRBD1
V: TRBV11-2
J: TRBJ2-7
size: many

CDR3: CASSPRRTMNTEAFF
DNA: TGTGCCAGCAGTCCGCGCAGAACCATGAACACTGAAGCTTTCTTT
D: -
V: TRBV2
J: TRBJ1-1
size: many

CDR3: CSATHGAGVYSYNEQFF
DNA: TGCAGTGCTACCCATGGGGCGGGAGTCTACTCCTACAATGAGCAGTTCTTC
D: TRBD2
V: TRBV20-1
J: TRBJ2-1
size: -

CDR3: CASSRTGVREQYF
DNA: TGTGCCAGCAGCCGGACAGGGGTGCGTGAGCAGTACTTC
D: TRBD1
V: TRBV14
J: TRBJ2-7
size: -

CDR3: CASSVGRNNEKLFF
DNA: TGTGCCAGCAGCGTAGGGCGGAATAATGAAAAACTGTTTTTT
D: -
V: TRBV9
J: TRBJ1-4
size: few

CDR3: CSVLGLAGSQETQYF
DNA: TGCAGCGTGCTGGGACTAGCGGGAAGCCAAGAGACCCAGTACTTC
D: TRBD2
V: TRBV29-1
J: TRBJ2-5
size: -

CDR3: CASSPGGGVETQYF
DNA: TGTGCCAGCAGCCCCGGCGGCGGGGTGGAGACCCAGTACTTC
D: -
V: TRBV3-1
J: TRBJ2-5
size: many

CDR3: CASRPQGAGAEAFF
DNA: TGTGCCAGTAGACCACAGGGTGCTGGTGCTGAAGCTTTCTTT
D: -
V: TRBV19
J: TRBJ1-1
size: many

CDR3: CSARERDSVF
DNA: TGCAGTGCTAGAGAGAGGGACTCTGTTTTC
D: -
V: TRBV20-1
J: TRBJ1-2
size: few

CDR3: CASSLQAGGTDTQYF
DNA: TGTGCCAGCAGCTTACAAGCGGGAGGCACAGATACGCAGTATTTT
D: TRBD2
V: TRBV7-2
J: TRBJ2-3
size: many

CDR3: CASSYSIPLAGLGDTQYF
DNA: TGTGCCAGCAGTTACTCGATACCTCTAGCGGGTTTGGGAGATACGCAGTATTTT
D: TRBD2
V: TRBV6-5
J: TRBJ2-3
size: -

CDR3: CATSGGTGSYYEQYF
DNA: TGTGCCACCAGCGGAGGGACAGGGAGTTACTACGAGCAGTACTTC
D: TRBD1
V: TRBV15
J: TRBJ2-7
size: -

CDR3: CASRTSGSPEQFF
DNA: TGTGCCAGCAGAACTAGCGGGAGCCCTGAGCAGTTCTTC
D: TRBD2
V: TRBV7-9
J: TRBJ2-1
size: -

CDR3: CASSFNRMNTEAFF
DNA: TGCGCCAGCAGCTTTAACAGAATGAACACTGAAGCTTTCTTT
D: -
V: TRBV5-1
J: TRBJ1-1
size: many

CDR3: CASSRSREPYEQYF
DNA: TGTGCCAGCAGCCGATCCAGGGAACCCTACGAGCAGTACTTC
D: -
V: TRBV14
J: TRBJ2-7
size: -

CDR3: CATSDFRGLADEQFF
DNA: TGTGCCACCAGTGATTTCCGGGGACTAGCTGATGAGCAGTTCTTC
D: TRBD2
V: TRBV24-1
J: TRBJ2-1
size: -

CDR3: CASSLGGICNEQFF
DNA: TGTGCCAGCAGCTTGGGCGGTATATGCAATGAGCAGTTCTTC
D: -
V: TRBV7-9
J: TRBJ2-1
size: -

CDR3: CASSLLDGEKLFF
DNA: TGCGCCAGCAGCTTGTTGGACGGGGAAAAACTGTTTTTT
D: -
V: TRBV5-1
J: TRBJ1-4
size: many

CDR3: CASSIAQNGHYTF
DNA: TGTGCCAGTAGTATAGCTCAAAACGGCCACTACACCTTC
D: -
V: TRBV19
J: TRBJ1-2
size: few

CDR3: CASSLAVRLTDTQYF
DNA: TGTGCCAGCAGCTTAGCAGTGAGGCTCACAGATACGCAGTATTTT
D: -
V: TRBV7-9
J: TRBJ2-3
size: -